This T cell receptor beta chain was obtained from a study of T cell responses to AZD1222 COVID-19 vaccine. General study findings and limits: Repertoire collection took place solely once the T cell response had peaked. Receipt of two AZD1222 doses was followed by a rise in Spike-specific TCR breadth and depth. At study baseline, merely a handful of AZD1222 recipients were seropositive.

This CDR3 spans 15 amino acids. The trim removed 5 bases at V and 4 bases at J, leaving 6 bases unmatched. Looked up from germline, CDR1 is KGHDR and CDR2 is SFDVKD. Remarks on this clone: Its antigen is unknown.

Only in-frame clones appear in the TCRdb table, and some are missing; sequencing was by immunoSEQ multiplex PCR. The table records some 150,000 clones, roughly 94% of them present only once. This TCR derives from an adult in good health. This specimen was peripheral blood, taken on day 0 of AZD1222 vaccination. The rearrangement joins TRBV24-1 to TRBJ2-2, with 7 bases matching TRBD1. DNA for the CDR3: TGTGCCACCAGTGGTCAGGGACAGCTCACCGGGGAGCTGTTTTTT. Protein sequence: CATSGQGQLTGELFF.